Listed here is a single T cell receptor (beta chain). TCRdb fed the RT-PCR reads into MiXCR, producing one record per CDR3 protein. The sample contains just under 550,000 distinct CDR3 sequences, roughly 23% of which appear only once. The sample belongs to a study of response to subunit inactivated influenza vaccine. V was trimmed by 3 bases and J by 0 bases, leaving 12 bases between them. Germline values: CDR1 LGHNA, CDR2 YNFKEQ. The CDR3 covers 16 residues. This sample was shared with a second study, whose subject was T cells expressing NK-cell markers. That work adds: Synthesis of TCR beta cDNA relied on 5'RACE template switching carrying UMIs. The study found dominant NKG2C+ clonotypes at 1.0-7.0% of CD8+ T cells in five or six donors.

Sequenced here: CD4+ T cells sorted from PBMCs, sampled roughly 12 days after vaccination. The sequence was obtained from a man aged 45-65 years who received an inactivated influenza vaccine. The chain employs TRBV4-2 and TRBJ1-3, with D possibly TRBD1 on 5 matching bases. Here the CDR3 DNA reads TGTGCCAGCAGCCAGCTCGACAGCAACTCTGGAAACACCATATATTTT. Amino acids: CASSQLDSNSGNTIYF.